These 11 T cell receptor beta chains originate from one sample sequenced in a study of blood T cell repertoires in COVID-19. Repertoires were generated with immunoSEQ multiplex PCR, while TCRdb's copy carries only in-frame clones and drops some. The sample shows approximately 300,000 clones, roughly 88% of them seen only once. Sequenced: peripheral blood. These receptors all stem from a woman between 45 and 60 years old with acute or convalescent COVID-19.

This clone was observed once. This chain connects TRBV11-3 to TRBJ2-7, with a weak D call TRBD2 (5 bases). The V and J ends lost 4 bases and 0 bases respectively, with 13 bases between them. The CDR3 has 15 amino acids. Germline CDR1 is SGHNT and CDR2 is YENEEA. The CDR3 region has the DNA TGTGCCAGCAGCTCGGCCGTCCGGGACTCCTACGAGCAGTACTTC. This sequence encodes CASSSAVRDSYEQYF.

The V and J genes are TRBV14 and TRBJ2-7; D is unclear. Trimming cost V 2 bases and J 0 bases, with 14 bases left between them. CDR3 size: 16 residues. From germline, CDR1 is SGHDN and CDR2 FVKESK. The CDR3 is CASSQLGSFSSYEQYF. The CDR3 DNA follows: TGTGCCAGCAGCCAATTGGGCAGTTTTAGCTCCTACGAGCAGTACTTC. Filled out from reference TRBV14 and TRBJ2-7, the complete variable domain reads EAGVTQFPSHSVIEKGQTVTLRCDPISGHDNLYWYRRVMGKEIKFLLHFVKESKQDESGMPNNRFLAERTGGTYSTLKVQPAELEDSGVYFCASSQLGSFSSYEQYFGPGTRLTVT.

The rearrangement joins TRBV28 to TRBJ2-2; 7 bases fit TRBD1. The CDR3 totals 14 residues. CDR1 is MDHEN, CDR2 SYDVKM, per germline. V lost 7 bases to trimming and J lost 4 bases; unmatched junction nucleotides: 6. This chain's CDR3 is CASTRGGATGELFF. CDR3 DNA: TGTGCCAGCACCCGAGGGGGCGCCACCGGGGAGCTGTTTTTT.

This chain uses TRBV24-1 with TRBJ2-7; a possible D gene is TRBD2 (6 bases). CDR3 length: 13 residues. Germline CDR1 reads KGHDR; CDR2 reads SFDVKD. V was clipped by 7 bases and J by 5 bases, with 14 bases between them. CDR3 loop: CATRSTGENEQYF. The CDR3 nucleotides read TGTGCCACCAGGTCGACGGGAGAAAACGAGCAGTACTTC.

This clone was detected once. The chain employs TRBV27 and TRBJ2-1; TRBD2 matches 10 bases. With 4 bases clipped from V and 10 bases from J, the junction kept 10 bases outside the gene matches. This CDR3 has 15 residues. Germline CDR1 reads MNHEY; CDR2 reads SMNVEV (reference sequence). The CDR3 protein is CASSSALAGTGEQFF. CDR3 in DNA: TGTGCCAGCAGTTCGGCACTAGCGGGAACAGGCGAGCAGTTCTTC.

The chain has TRBV2 and TRBJ1-1, with D possibly TRBD1 on 6 matching bases. Germline V CDR1 and CDR2: SNHLY, FYNNEI. The V end lost 7 bases, the J end lost 3 bases, and 9 bases lay between the germline ends. CDR3 size: 12 residues. As DNA, the CDR3 is TGTGCCAGCAAACAGGGCGACACTGAAGCTTTCTTT. This encodes CASKQGDTEAFF. Drawing the rest from reference TRBV2 and TRBJ1-1, the complete variable domain is EPEVTQTPSHQVTQMGQEVILRCVPISNHLYFYWYRQILGQKVEFLVSFYNNEISEKSEIFDDQFSVERPDGSNFTLKIRSTKLEDSAMYFCASKQGDTEAFFGQGTRLTVV.

The chain couples TRBV19 to TRBJ2-6; the D gene is possibly TRBD1 (6 bases). This CDR3 region has 15 residues. Trimming stripped 7 bases from V and 1 base from J, with 11 bases between. Germline V gives CDR1 LNHDA, CDR2 SQIVND (reference sequence). The CDR3 loop is CASKLTGSGANVLTF. The CDR3 DNA reads as TGTGCCAGTAAACTTACAGGGTCTGGGGCCAACGTCCTGACTTTC.

The chain has TRBV28 and TRBJ1-2, with 8 bases that match TRBD1. This CDR3 has 13 residues. Germline assignment: CDR1 MDHEN and CDR2 SYDVKM. V gave up 8 bases and J gave up 3 bases; unmatched junction bases: 5. CDR3 sequence: CASGRQGHYGYTF. DNA of the CDR3: TGTGCCAGCGGAAGACAGGGGCACTATGGCTACACCTTC.

The chain links TRBV18 to TRBJ2-7, with 9 bases that match TRBD2. With 2 bases clipped from V and 5 bases from J, the junction kept 7 bases outside the gene matches. This CDR3 is built from 15 residues. The germline CDR1 and CDR2 sequences are KGHSH and LQKENI. CDR3 loop: CASSPTGTSQNEQYF. The CDR3 DNA reads as TGTGCCAGCTCACCAACCGGGACTAGCCAGAACGAGCAGTACTTC. Filled out from reference TRBV18 and TRBJ2-7, the complete variable domain reads NAGVMQNPRHLVRRRGQEARLRCSPMKGHSHVYWYRQLPEEGLKFMVYLQKENIIDESGMPKERFSAEFPKEGPSILRIQQVVRGDSAAYFCASSPTGTSQNEQYFGPGTRLTVT.

The J gene is TRBJ1-1, the V gene TRBV7-2; weak D call: TRBD1 (5 bases). The germline V gene encodes CDR1 SGHTA and CDR2 FQGNSA. The CDR3 is made up of 13 amino acids. The ends were cut back, 1 base at V and 3 bases at J, with 6 bases in the middle. CDR3 sequence: CASSLDRYTEAFF. The CDR3 DNA follows: TGTGCCAGCAGCTTAGACAGGTACACTGAAGCTTTCTTT.

CDR3 loop: CASISRQGAQNEQYF. As DNA, the CDR3 is TGTGCCAGCATCTCACGACAGGGGGCGCAGAACGAGCAGTACTTC. The rearrangement links TRBV13 to TRBJ2-7; the match to TRBD1 covers 10 bases. V shed 7 bases and J 5 bases; nucleotides not matched to a gene: 11. In germline, CDR1 is PRHDT, CDR2 FYEKMQ (reference sequence). This CDR3 contains 15 residues.